The rows below give T cell receptor beta chains drawn from one sample of a study of blood T cell repertoires in COVID-19. Assay: immunoSEQ multiplex PCR; the TCRdb copy retains only in-frame clones and omits some. The table shows 200,000 to 250,000 clones, with approximately 88% occurring only once. Sequencing was done on a sample of PBMCs or T cells enriched from blood (not recorded which). The source is a man between 18 and 35 years old with acute COVID-19. The CDR3 runs from the conserved cysteine through the conserved F or W. The order of the fields is V gene, clone size, J gene, D gene, CDR3 DNA, CDR3 protein. A D gene is named only where the DNA matches it firmly. A row's size may be missing; if present it is once, few, many or a size class.

>TRBV19|-|TRBJ2-2|-
TGTGCCAGTAGGCCCCTTCAGGGTAGTCGCACCGGGGAGCTGTTTTTT
CASRPLQGSRTGELFF
>TRBV29-1|-|TRBJ2-1|-
TGCAGCGTGGGGGGTAGCGACAGGGTTTACAATGAGCAGTTCTTC
CSVGGSDRVYNEQFF
>TRBV19|-|TRBJ2-1|TRBD1
TGTGCCAGTAGTTTCGGGACAGGGGGCTTCAATGAGCAGTTCTTC
CASSFGTGGFNEQFF
>TRBV6-2/TRBV6-3|few|TRBJ2-1|-
TGTGCCAGCAGTTACTCGAGCGAGATCAATGAGCAGTTCTTC
CASSYSSEINEQFF
>TRBV5-4|-|TRBJ2-7|TRBD2
TGTGCCAGCAGCCCCGGGACTAGCGTCCCCTACGAGCAGTACTTC
CASSPGTSVPYEQYF
>TRBV11-2|-|TRBJ2-5|-
TGTGCCAGCAGCTTAGGGTCCGGTTCGGGGCAAGAGACCCAGTACTTC
CASSLGSGSGQETQYF
>TRBV6-1|-|TRBJ1-4|-
TGTGCCAGCAGTGAACGAACAGGGATCCGGGAAAAACTGTTTTTT
CASSERTGIREKLFF
>TRBV24-1|-|TRBJ2-1|-
TGTGCCACCAGTGATTACCAAACCGGGAATGAGCAGTTCTTC
CATSDYQTGNEQFF
>TRBV28|-|TRBJ1-4|-
TGTGCCAGCAGTTCGACAGACCTTGCGGATCTGGATGAAAAACTGTTTTTT
CASSSTDLADLDEKLFF
>TRBV9|-|TRBJ2-5|TRBD2
TGTGCCAGCAGCGTCTCGACTAGCGGTTTCCAAGAGACCCAGTACTTC
CASSVSTSGFQETQYF
>TRBV9|-|TRBJ1-1|-
TGTGCCAGCAGCGTAGGAGGCTACACTGAAGCTTTCTTT
CASSVGGYTEAFF
>TRBV4-1|-|TRBJ2-5|-
TGCGCCAGCAGCCAAGCTTTGGCAGAGACCCAGTACTTC
CASSQALAETQYF
>TRBV4-3|-|TRBJ2-7|TRBD1
TGCGCCAGCAGCCAAGAAGGGGGACAGGGCTACGACGAGCAGTACTTC
CASSQEGGQGYDEQYF
>TRBV9|-|TRBJ2-2|TRBD2
TGTGCCAGCAGCCCCCGGACTAGCGGGGGCTCGATCGGTGGGGAGCTGTTTTTT
CASSPRTSGGSIGGELFF
>TRBV4-1|-|TRBJ2-1|-
TGCGCCAGCAGCCACCTTACCGGGAGCTATGAGCAGTTCTTC
CASSHLTGSYEQFF
>TRBV4-3|-|TRBJ1-1|-
TGCGCCAGCAGCCCCCCAGGGACTGCGGTTACTGAAGCTTTCTTT
CASSPPGTAVTEAFF
>TRBV14|-|TRBJ2-7|-
TGTGCCAGCAGCCTGCCCACACGGGAAGGGTACTACGAGCAGTACTTC
CASSLPTREGYYEQYF
>TRBV19|once|TRBJ2-3|TRBD1
TGTGCCAGTAGCACAGTCACAGGGGGCTCCGATACGCAGTATTTT
CASSTVTGGSDTQYF
>TRBV7-7|-|TRBJ2-7|TRBD1
TGTGCTAGCAGCATCGGGACAGCCTACGAGCAGTACTTC
CASSIGTAYEQYF
>TRBV7-8|-|TRBJ1-1|-
TGTGCCAGCAGCTTAGTTGGCAGGGGGAACACTGAAGCTTTCTTT
CASSLVGRGNTEAFF
>TRBV27|-|TRBJ2-3|TRBD2
TGTGCCAGCAGTTACCGTTTGACTAGCGGGAGGGCCCGCACAGATACGCAGTATTTT
CASSYRLTSGRARTDTQYF
>TRBV4-2|few|TRBJ2-1|TRBD2
TGTGCCAGCAGCCATATGCTAGCGGGAGACTCCAATGAGCAGTTCTTC
CASSHMLAGDSNEQFF
>TRBV7-8|-|TRBJ2-2|-
TGTGCCAGCAGCTTAGGTCCGGAGGGGGAGCTGTTTTTT
CASSLGPEGELFF
>TRBV13|-|TRBJ1-4|-
TGTGCCAGCAGCTTTAACAGGAATAATGAAAAACTGTTTTTT
CASSFNRNNEKLFF
>TRBV13|-|TRBJ2-1|-
TGTGCCAGCAGCTTAGGAACCGGGGGTAACAATGAGCAGTTCTTC
CASSLGTGGNNEQFF
>TRBV27|-|TRBJ2-7|TRBD1
TGTGCCAGCAGTCCCACCACCGGGACAGGGTTTTACGAGCAGTACTTC
CASSPTTGTGFYEQYF
>TRBV28|-|TRBJ2-1|TRBD2
TGTGCCAGCAGTTTTGGCGGGAGATACAATGAGCAGTTCTTC
CASSFGGRYNEQFF
>TRBV4-1|-|TRBJ1-6|TRBD1
TGCGCCAGCAGCCAAGACCGAGCGACAGGGGTTTCACCCCTCCACTTT
CASSQDRATGVSPLHF
>TRBV9|-|TRBJ2-7|TRBD1
TGTGCCAGCAGTGCACACAGGGGGAGTACCTACGAGCAGTACTTC
CASSAHRGSTYEQYF
>TRBV11-2|-|TRBJ1-1|-
TGTGCCAGCAGCGACACAGGGACACGGAACACTGAAGCTTTCTTT
CASSDTGTRNTEAFF
>TRBV10-3|-|TRBJ2-7|TRBD2
TGTGCCATCAGTGAGTCTAGCGGGCCCTACGAGCAGTACTTC
CAISESSGPYEQYF
>TRBV6-5|-|TRBJ1-1|TRBD1
TGTGCCAGCAGTCCACAGGGGCTTGAAGCTTTCTTT
CASSPQGLEAFF
>TRBV25-1|-|TRBJ1-3|-
TGTGCCAGCTTCGACGGGACAGGAAACACCATATATTTT
CASFDGTGNTIYF
>TRBV7-2|-|TRBJ1-3|TRBD1
TGTGCCAGCAGCGTACAGGGGGGGAGCTCTGGAAACACCATATATTTT
CASSVQGGSSGNTIYF
>TRBV27|-|TRBJ1-3|TRBD1
TGTGCCAGCGGGTGGGGACAGGGTGGAAACACCATATATTTT
CASGWGQGGNTIYF
>TRBV15|once|TRBJ2-5|TRBD1
TGTGCCACCAGCAGAGGACAGGGTCAAGAGACCCAGTACTTC
CATSRGQGQETQYF
>TRBV18|-|TRBJ1-3|-
TGTGCCAGCTCACCCCCCAGATCTGGAAACACCATATATTTT
CASSPPRSGNTIYF
>TRBV10-3|-|TRBJ1-2|TRBD1
TGTGCCATCGGGGGACAGGGGGCGGACTATGGCTACACCTTC
CAIGGQGADYGYTF
>TRBV19|-|TRBJ1-1|-
TGTGCCAGTAGTTCAGGTCACACTGAAGCTTTCTTT
CASSSGHTEAFF
>TRBV28|-|TRBJ1-4|-
TGTGCCAGCAGTTTTACAGGGTCGACTAATGAAAAACTGTTTTTT
CASSFTGSTNEKLFF
>TRBV7-2|-|TRBJ2-5|TRBD2
TGTGCCAGCAGCTTATCTAGCGGGAGGGAAGAGACCCAGTACTTC
CASSLSSGREETQYF
>TRBV5-4|-|TRBJ1-1|TRBD1
TGTGCCAGCAGCTTGGCCCGGACAGGGGTAAACACTGAAGCTTTCTTT
CASSLARTGVNTEAFF
>TRBV18|-|TRBJ1-2|TRBD1
TGTGCCAGCTCACCGGGACAGGGGTTAGATGGCTACACCTTC
CASSPGQGLDGYTF
>TRBV30|-|TRBJ1-5|TRBD1
TGTGCCTGGAACGGACAGGGTGGCCGAAATCAGCCCCAGCATTTT
CAWNGQGGRNQPQHF
>TRBV4-1|-|TRBJ2-5|-
TGCGCCAGCAGCCAAGATGCCCAGGGGCACGGGTCTGAGACCCAGTACTTC
CASSQDAQGHGSETQYF
>TRBV28|-|TRBJ2-7|-
TGTGCCAGCAGGCCCAGGGGACGGAACTCCTACGAGCAGTACTTC
CASRPRGRNSYEQYF
>TRBV29-1|-|TRBJ1-1|-
TGCAGCGTTGGCGATGCCGGAGGGCATACGGCTTTCTTT
CSVGDAGGHTAFF
>TRBV7-9|few|TRBJ2-2|TRBD2
TGTGCCAGCAGCCAACCGGGACTAGCGGGGACGAACACCGGGGAGCTGTTTTTT
CASSQPGLAGTNTGELFF
>TRBV2|-|TRBJ1-2|-
TGTGCCAGCAGTCTGCCCGGACAGAGGGGCTACACCTTC
CASSLPGQRGYTF